This T cell receptor (beta chain) is drawn from a study of blood T cells in healthy people across ages. Primed by a sample-barcoded 5' primer and a J-beta primer mix, a second PCR proceeded for about 7 to 12 cycles. Each CDR3 protein is one row after TCRdb ran MiXCR on the 5' RACE reads. The table lists 600,000 to 1,000,000 distinct CDR3 sequences, approximately 25% of them singletons, with under 4.5% in the top ten. Trimming cost V 5 bases and J 4 bases, with 11 bases left between them. This CDR3 has 13 residues. The germline CDR1 and CDR2 sequences are MNHEY and SMNVEV (reference sequence). This clonotype appeared a few times. The sample was also reused in another study, on T cells of mothers and their children.

The TCR originated in a boy between 10 and 17 years old in good health. The chain is built from TRBV27 and TRBJ1-2; possible D gene TRBD1, 5 bases. The sample comprised blood. CDR3 residues: CASSDPGGYGYTF. The CDR3 nucleotides read TGTGCCAGCAGTGACCCGGGGGGCTATGGCTACACCTTC.